This TCR beta chain originates from a study of cytomegalovirus exposure and HLA in healthy donors. Turning to the study itself: Unique TCR beta sequences numbering some 110 million came from around 180 million T cells in an earlier analysis. In an early release, HLA-typed donors contributed about 80 million unique TCR sequences. Study-wide results and limits: Later, an analysis found that common viral pathogens appeared to be linked with several of the most significant clusters.

The study ran its PCR with 60 Vbeta and 13 Jbeta primers. In the original processing: An analysis performed later counted about 80 million unique TCR beta chains (roughly 11 million of them shared). Using immunoSEQ multiplex PCR, the repertoire was profiled, and TCRdb retains in-frame clones only, with some absent. That table is the source of V, J and clone size, and D and trimming were worked out from the DNA. Here the sample spans 150,000 or so clones, around 75% being singletons. This clone has only a few counts. Its antigen remains unidentified. The receptor comes from a woman aged 40 to 55 in good health and CMV-seropositive. Material for sequencing was PBMCs.

This chain's CDR3 is CASSLLPLVAYEQYF. The DNA for the CDR3 is TGTGCCAGCAGTTTACTACCACTTGTGGCCTACGAGCAGTACTTC. The chain uses TRBV27 and TRBJ2-7; D is unresolved. The CDR3 length is 15 residues. Trimming took off 2 bases at V and 2 bases at J, with 13 bases between the two ends. In germline, CDR1 is MNHEY, CDR2 SMNVEV (reference sequence).